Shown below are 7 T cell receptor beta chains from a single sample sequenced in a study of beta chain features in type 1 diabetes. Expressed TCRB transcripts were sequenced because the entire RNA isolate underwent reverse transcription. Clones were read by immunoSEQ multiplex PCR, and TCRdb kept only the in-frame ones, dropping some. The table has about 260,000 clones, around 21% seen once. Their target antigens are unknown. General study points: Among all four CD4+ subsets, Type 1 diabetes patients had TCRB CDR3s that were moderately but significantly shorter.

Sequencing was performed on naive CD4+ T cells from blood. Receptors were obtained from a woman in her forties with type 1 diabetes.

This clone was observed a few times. The DNA of the CDR3 is TGCAGCGTTGAGGCTGAGGGACAGAGTTTTAAACGTACGCAGTATTTT. As protein: CSVEAEGQSFKRTQYF. This rearrangement joins TRBV29-1 to TRBJ2-3; 7 bases are a match to TRBD1. This CDR3 region has 16 residues. CDR1 and CDR2 from the germline V gene are SQVTM and ANQGSEA. Unmatched junction bases numbered 17, after V lost 3 bases and J lost 8 bases.

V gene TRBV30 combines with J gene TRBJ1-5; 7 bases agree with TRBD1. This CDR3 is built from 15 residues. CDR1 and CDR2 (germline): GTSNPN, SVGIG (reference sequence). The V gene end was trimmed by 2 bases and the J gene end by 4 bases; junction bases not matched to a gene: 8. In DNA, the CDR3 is TGTGCCTGGAGTCTTCTCGGGACAGAGAATCAGCCCCAGCATTTT. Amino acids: CAWSLLGTENQPQHF.

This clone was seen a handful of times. DNA for the CDR3: TGTGCCAGCAGTGAAGGGGGCGGGGGAGACATTCAGTACTTC. Amino acids: CASSEGGGGDIQYF. The rearrangement uses TRBV2 and TRBJ2-4, with 7 nucleotides matching TRBD2. Trimming removed 1 base from V and 8 bases from J; junction bases left unmatched: 5. CDR1 SNHLY and CDR2 FYNNEI come from the germline V gene. There are 14 residues in the CDR3.

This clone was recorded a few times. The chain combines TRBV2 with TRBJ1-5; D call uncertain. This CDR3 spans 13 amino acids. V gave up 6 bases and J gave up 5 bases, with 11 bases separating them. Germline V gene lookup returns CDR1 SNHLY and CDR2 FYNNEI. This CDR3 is CASRDYSDQPQHF. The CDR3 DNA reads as TGTGCCAGCAGGGACTACAGTGATCAGCCCCAGCATTTT.

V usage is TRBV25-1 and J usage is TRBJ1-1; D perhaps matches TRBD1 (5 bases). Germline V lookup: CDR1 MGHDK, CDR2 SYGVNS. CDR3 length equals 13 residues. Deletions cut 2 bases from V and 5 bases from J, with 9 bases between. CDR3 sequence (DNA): TGTGCCAGCAGTGAAGGAGGGGTGACTGAAGCTTTCTTT. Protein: CASSEGGVTEAFF.

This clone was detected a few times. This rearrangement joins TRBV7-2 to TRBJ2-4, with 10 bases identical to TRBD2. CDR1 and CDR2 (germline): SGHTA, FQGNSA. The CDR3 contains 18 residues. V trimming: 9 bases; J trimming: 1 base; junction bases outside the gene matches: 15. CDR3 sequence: CASRRLAPTSGAKNIQYF. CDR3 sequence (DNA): TGTGCCAGTCGGAGGTTGGCCCCGACTAGCGGGGCCAAAAACATTCAGTACTTC.

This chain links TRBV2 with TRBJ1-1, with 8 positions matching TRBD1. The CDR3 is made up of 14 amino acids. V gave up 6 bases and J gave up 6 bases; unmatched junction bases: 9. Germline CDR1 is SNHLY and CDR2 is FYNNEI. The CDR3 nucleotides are TGTGCCAGCAGCACACAGGGGGATGGAGCTGAAGCTTTCTTT. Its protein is CASSTQGDGAEAFF.